This TCR beta chain was found in a study of cytomegalovirus exposure and HLA in healthy donors. Study summary: Earlier work reported around 110 million unique TCR beta sequences from about 179 million T cells.

The PCR was carried out with 60 Vbeta primers and 13 Jbeta primers. TCRdb's copy holds only in-frame clones and misses some; the assay was immunoSEQ multiplex PCR. The data contain around 130,000 clones, approximately 75% of them seen just once; the ten biggest clones take up almost 6%. The CDR3 runs to 14 residues. V lost 7 bases, J lost 0 bases, and 7 bases lay in between. Per the germline V gene, CDR1 is MNHEY and CDR2 is SVGAGI. The material sequenced was PBMCs. The chain joins TRBV6-5 to TRBJ1-6; D call uncertain. This clonotype was obtained from a woman aged 40-49 years in good health and CMV-seropositive. The CDR3 here is CASTASSYNSPLHF. For the CDR3, the DNA is TGTGCCAGCACTGCGAGCTCCTATAATTCACCCCTCCACTTT.